What follows are 23 T cell receptor beta chains derived from one specimen sequenced in a study of CD8+CD57+ T cells in acquired aplastic anemia (dated by TCRdb to the late 2010s). Sequencing was performed on an Illumina HiSeq 2000. Genomic DNA was used as template for profiling of TCR beta VDJ combinations and CDR3 sequences. The public reads were quality trimmed at Q25 with fastp and then assembled into clones with MiXCR by TCRdb, keeping productive beta chains. For every CDR3 protein sequence, its rows merge into one entry that carries the most common genes and DNA. The sample contains 120,000 or so distinct CDR3 sequences, 50% to 60% of them found a single time. Of the sample, 25% to 30% falls within the top ten clones. The patients picked for sequencing were ones in whom flow cytometry had shown an expansion of CD8+CD57+ cells. The sample taken for sequencing was sorted CD4+, CD8+, or CD8+CD57+ T cells (not recorded which) from PBMCs. These receptors originate from a human donor with aplastic anemia.

The rearrangement uses TRBV7-9 and TRBJ1-5; D remains unclear. The length of the CDR3 is 13 residues. Germline V gene sequence: CDR1 SEHNR, CDR2 FQNEAQ (reference sequence). Deletions cut 11 bases from V and 7 bases from J, with 18 bases between. This chain's CDR3 is CAGSSLMSQPQHF. In DNA, the CDR3 is TGTGCCGGATCTAGCCTGATGTCGCAGCCCCAGCATTTT.

The V gene is TRBV7-9, the J gene TRBJ1-3, with D uncertain. The CDR3 has 12 amino acids. Deletions cut 5 bases from V and 8 bases from J, with 10 bases between. Germline CDR1 and CDR2: SEHNR and FQNEAQ (reference sequence). The CDR3 DNA reads as TGTGCCAGCAGCCTCACGGTCGACACCATATATTTT. The encoded protein is CASSLTVDTIYF.

The V and J genes are TRBV5-1 and TRBJ1-2, with TRBD1 matching over 7 bases. The CDR3 loop spans 14 amino acids. Per the germline V gene, CDR1 is SGHRS and CDR2 is YFSETQ. Trimming cost V 3 bases and J 4 bases; bases outside gene matches: 6. CDR3 sequence: CASSSEGAGYGYTF. Written as DNA, the CDR3 is TGCGCCAGCAGCTCTGAGGGGGCGGGCTATGGCTACACCTTC.

V is TRBV20-1 and J is TRBJ1-2; D gene unclear. The CDR3 is made up of 14 amino acids. Trimming stripped 0 bases from V and 7 bases from J, with 15 bases between. CDR1 DFQATT and CDR2 SNEGSKA come from the germline V gene (reference sequence). CDR3 amino acids: CSARDLNDFPGYTF. The CDR3 DNA is TGCAGTGCTAGAGATTTGAACGATTTCCCTGGCTACACCTTC.

This rearrangement joins TRBV15 to TRBJ2-7; D may be TRBD1 (6 bases). V was clipped by 0 bases and J by 1 base, with 13 bases between them. Germline values: CDR1 LNHNV, CDR2 YYDKDF (reference sequence). This CDR3 contains 16 residues. This CDR3 is CATSRDWVGASYEQYF. The CDR3 DNA reads TGTGCCACCAGCAGAGATTGGGTGGGGGCTTCCTACGAGCAGTACTTC. The full variable domain, rest sourced from reference TRBV15 and TRBJ2-7, is DAMVIQNPRYQVTQFGKPVTLSCSQTLNHNVMYWYQQKSSQAPKLLFHYYDKDFNNEADTPDNFQSRRPNTSFCFLDIRSPGLGDTAMYLCATSRDWVGASYEQYFGPGTRLTVT.

This clonotype was detected ten times or more. This chain joins TRBV9 and TRBJ2-7, with 7 bases matching TRBD1. The CDR3 spans 15 residues. Germline loops: CDR1 SGDLS, CDR2 YYNGEE. The J segment lost 3 bases and the V segment lost 3 bases, leaving 9 bases of the junction unmatched. Here the CDR3 reads CASSAAGTENYEQYF. For the CDR3, the DNA is TGTGCCAGCAGCGCAGCCGGGACAGAGAACTACGAGCAGTACTTC.

The V gene is TRBV15, the J gene TRBJ1-1; 8 bases fit TRBD1. V dropped 3 bases and J dropped 5; count of bases not matched to a gene: 5. The CDR3 is made up of 14 amino acids. The germline V gene has CDR1 LNHNV and CDR2 YYDKDF (reference sequence). The CDR3 loop reads CATSRDRVGTEAFF. As DNA, the CDR3 is TGTGCCACCAGCAGGGACAGGGTAGGAACTGAAGCTTTCTTT.

This clonotype was found a few times. The chain is built from TRBV19 and TRBJ1-5; D not certain. V was cut by 5 bases and J by 0 bases, with 11 bases left in between. Germline assignment: CDR1 LNHDA and CDR2 SQIVND (reference sequence). The CDR3 runs 15 residues. The CDR3 is CASSWGTYSNQPQHF. CDR3 nucleotide sequence: TGTGCCAGTAGTTGGGGTACCTATAGCAATCAGCCCCAGCATTTT.

In this sample, this clonotype turned up many times. The V gene is TRBV4-1, the J gene TRBJ1-1, with 8 bases fitting TRBD1. The length of the CDR3 is 16 residues. Per the germline V gene, CDR1 is MGHRA and CDR2 is YSYEKL. J lost 3 bases, V lost 1 base, and 7 bases had no gene match. The CDR3, as DNA: TGCGCCAGCAGCCAAGCGCACAGGGGGACCCACACTGAAGCTTTCTTT. Protein sequence: CASSQAHRGTHTEAFF.

The chain links TRBV10-2 to TRBJ1-5; 7 bases are a match to TRBD1. The CDR3 runs 16 residues. After removal of 6 bases from V and 6 bases from J, the junction contained 14 bases not matched to a gene. Germline CDR1 and CDR2: WSHSY and SAAADI. CDR3 residues: CASSDKQGLVGQPQHF. The CDR3 region has the DNA TGCGCCAGCAGCGATAAACAGGGGCTGGTGGGTCAGCCCCAGCATTTT.

This clonotype was seen repeatedly, ten times or more. V gene TRBV20-1 combines with J gene TRBJ2-1, with 10 positions matching TRBD2. Per germline, CDR1 DFQATT and CDR2 SNEGSKA (reference sequence). The V segment lost 5 bases and the J segment 4 bases; nucleotides outside the gene matches: 5. This CDR3 contains 14 residues. The chain's CDR3 is CSALSGRDYNEQFF. CDR3 nucleotides: TGCAGTGCTTTGAGCGGGAGGGATTACAATGAGCAGTTCTTC.

This clonotype was picked up one time. The chain uses TRBV10-3 and TRBJ1-2; no clear D gene. The V gene's germline CDR1 is ENHRY and CDR2 SYGVKD. The length of the CDR3 is 13 residues. Trimming shortened V by 3 bases and J by 2 bases, and 7 bases separated the two germline ends. For the CDR3, the DNA is TGTGCCATCAGTGATTATGGGAACTATGGCTACACCTTC. Protein product: CAISDYGNYGYTF.

This clonotype was counted a few times. The genes are TRBV2 and TRBJ2-7, with D hard to call. V was cut by 6 bases and J by 4 bases, with 13 bases left in between. CDR1 and CDR2 from the germline V gene are SNHLY and FYNNEI. The CDR3 runs to 13 residues. The CDR3 coding sequence is TGTGCCAGCAGAAGGACGGCCGAGTACGAGCAGTACTTC. It yields the protein CASRRTAEYEQYF.

CDR3 DNA sequence: TGTGCCAGTAGTGAGTGGGGGGGACAGCCCCAGCATTTT. Translated: CASSEWGGQPQHF. The chain links TRBV19 to TRBJ1-5; TRBD1 might be the D (5 bases). CDR3 length equals 13 residues. In germline, CDR1 is LNHDA, CDR2 SQIVND (reference sequence). Trimming took off 5 bases at V and 7 bases at J, with 12 bases between the two ends.

This chain connects TRBV20-1 to TRBJ1-6; weak D call: TRBD1 (6 bases). The CDR3 covers 17 residues. V lost 3 bases and J 0 bases, leaving 15 bases between the germline ends. CDR1 and CDR2 from the germline V gene are DFQATT and SNEGSKA (reference sequence). CDR3 sequence: CSASVGGRSSYNSPLHF. CDR3 DNA sequence: TGCAGTGCTAGCGTAGGGGGACGGAGCTCCTATAATTCACCCCTCCACTTT.

The chain is built from TRBV19 and TRBJ1-1; possibly TRBD1 for D (5 bases). The V end was cut by 3 bases, the J end by 4 bases, with 12 bases between. In germline, CDR1 is LNHDA, CDR2 SQIVND (reference sequence). The CDR3 sequence is 14 residues long. The CDR3 DNA is TGTGCCAGTAGTATTCCGGGGGTAGGCACTGAAGCTTTCTTT. Translating it yields CASSIPGVGTEAFF.

This chain uses TRBV5-1 with TRBJ1-3; D unclear. Germline V gene lookup returns CDR1 SGHRS and CDR2 YFSETQ. Deletions cut 4 bases from V and 5 bases from J, with 10 bases between. This CDR3 contains 13 residues. The CDR3 DNA is TGCGCCAGCAGCGTCCCCGGGAGAAACACCATATATTTT. As protein: CASSVPGRNTIYF.

The V gene is TRBV2, the J gene TRBJ2-7, with a weak D call TRBD2 (5 bases). V was trimmed by 7 bases and J by 9 bases, leaving 16 bases between them. The CDR3 covers 12 residues. Germline V gives CDR1 SNHLY, CDR2 FYNNEI. CDR3 sequence (DNA): TGTGCCAGCAATGCGGAGGCCAGTTCGCAGTACTTC. Translation: CASNAEASSQYF.

The rearrangement links TRBV19 to TRBJ1-6; tentative D call: TRBD1 (5 bases). V dropped 4 bases and J dropped 3 bases, with 7 bases sitting between them. This CDR3 has 14 residues. Germline V gene lookup returns CDR1 LNHDA and CDR2 SQIVND (reference sequence). In DNA form, the CDR3 reads TGTGCCAGTAGTAGACAGCTCTATAATTCACCCCTCCACTTT. Its translation is CASSRQLYNSPLHF.

This clonotype was counted a few times. The final CDR3 position lacks the conserved phenylalanine or tryptophan, pointing to a likely read error. Because the CDR3's place on the DNA is in doubt, the DNA is left out and the CDR3 is given as listed by TCRdb. The chain combines TRBV12-3 or TRBV12-4 with TRBJ1-6. From its first to its last residue, the CDR3 has 8 amino acids. CDR3 region: CASSFGTS.

This clonotype has a single count. The chain couples TRBV20-1 to TRBJ2-7, with TRBD1 identical over 9 bases. Losses at the gene ends were 4 bases for V and 3 bases for J; bases not matched to a gene: 10. Looked up from germline, CDR1 is DFQATT and CDR2 is SNEGSKA (reference sequence). The CDR3 covers 15 residues. The CDR3 loop is CSATSRGQGNYEQYF. CDR3 DNA sequence: TGCAGTGCTACCTCCCGGGGACAGGGTAACTACGAGCAGTACTTC.

The chain carries TRBV7-9 and TRBJ1-2; D is ambiguous. Looked up from germline, CDR1 is SEHNR and CDR2 is FQNEAQ (reference sequence). The CDR3 loop spans 12 amino acids. V lost 8 bases, J lost 1 base, and 8 bases lay in between. The CDR3 region has the DNA TGTGCCAGCGACCGAGATAACTATGGCTACACCTTC. Its protein product is CASDRDNYGYTF.

This clonotype occurred many times. This chain joins TRBV5-1 and TRBJ2-2, with TRBD1 matching over 10 bases. V shed 4 bases, J shed 6 bases, and the junction held 12 bases outside the gene matches. The CDR3 is 17 residues long. Germline loops: CDR1 SGHRS, CDR2 YFSETQ. CDR3 in amino acids: CASSRPRDRGFSGELFF. The DNA for the CDR3 is TGCGCCAGCAGCCGACCCCGGGACAGGGGATTCTCCGGGGAGCTGTTTTTT. The entire variable domain, with the rest obtained from reference TRBV5-1 and TRBJ2-2, is as follows: KAGVTQTPRYLIKTRGQQVTLSCSPISGHRSVSWYQQTPGQGLQFLFEYFSETQRNKGNFPGRFSGRQFSNSRSEMNVSTLELGDSALYLCASSRPRDRGFSGELFFGEGSRLTVL.